The 5 T cell receptor beta chains given below trace back to one sample, sequenced in a study of cytomegalovirus exposure and HLA in healthy donors. PCR was performed using 60 Vbeta and 13 Jbeta primers. TCRdb keeps only in-frame clones here, not all; method: immunoSEQ multiplex PCR. This table has about 160,000 clones, around 72% appearing once. The sequencing sample was made of PBMCs. These receptors all stem from a woman aged 40-49 years in good health and CMV-seropositive.

This chain uses TRBV5-1 with TRBJ2-7, with TRBD1 matching 7 bases. CDR3 length: 13 amino acids. The ends lost 3 bases at V and 3 bases at J; junction bases unmatched: 3. CDR1 is SGHRS and CDR2 is YFSETQ in the germline V gene. DNA of the CDR3: TGCGCCAGCAGCTATGACAGGGACTACGAGCAGTACTTC. Translated: CASSYDRDYEQYF.

The gene calls are TRBV5-4 and TRBJ2-1, with TRBD2 identical over 12 bases. With V trimmed by 9 bases and J by 5 bases, 12 bases remained unmatched. The CDR3 sequence is 16 residues long. From germline, CDR1 is SGHNT and CDR2 YYREEE (reference sequence). The CDR3 DNA reads TGTGCCACCGCCAGGACTAGCGGGACTCTTCACAATGAGCAGTTCTTC. Residues: CATARTSGTLHNEQFF.

This chain uses TRBV30 with TRBJ2-1, with 7 bases matching TRBD2. The V gene's germline CDR1 is GTSNPN and CDR2 SVGIG (reference sequence). The junction had 13 bases not matched to a gene; V was cut back by 1 base and J by 13 bases. The CDR3 covers 14 residues. CDR3 in amino acids: CAWSEGLTRSVQFF. The CDR3 region has the DNA TGTGCCTGGAGTGAGGGACTAACTCGGTCAGTTCAGTTCTTC.

This sequence joins TRBV19 and TRBJ1-2; D might be TRBD1 (5 bases). The CDR3 has 16 residues. Germline-derived CDR1 and CDR2 are LNHDA and SQIVND (reference sequence). V dropped 5 bases and J dropped 0 bases, with 16 bases sitting between them. The CDR3: CASSVRDGLANYGYTF. The DNA for the CDR3 is TGTGCCAGTAGTGTCCGGGACGGACTAGCTAACTATGGCTACACCTTC.

J is TRBJ2-3 and V is TRBV15; TRBD2 agrees at 7 bases. The V gene end was trimmed by 0 bases and the J gene end by 4 bases; junction bases not matched to a gene: 7. The CDR3 is made up of 16 amino acids. The germline gives CDR1 LNHNV, CDR2 YYDKDF (reference sequence). CDR3 sequence: CATSRDGRGRADTQYF. The CDR3 nucleotides are TGTGCCACCAGCAGAGATGGGAGGGGTCGCGCAGATACGCAGTATTTT.